A selection of T cell receptor beta chains follows, all from one sample in a study of OX40 agonist ivuxolimab in advanced cancers. Profiled with immunoSEQ multiplex PCR; TCRdb holds only in-frame clones, not every one. In the table there are tens of thousands of clones, approximately 86% of which are singletons. This sample comprised CD4+ or CD8+ T cells sorted from blood, obtained in a trial of the OX40 agonist ivuxolimab. Receptors were obtained from an adult with an advanced solid tumor such as melanoma, head and neck, liver or kidney cancer. Each CDR3 is given with its conserved first and last residue. The D gene is left open where the match is weak. Rows may omit the clone size; those that give it use once, few, many or a size class.

d_call: .
cdr3_length: 10
v_call: TRBV10-3
clone_size: .
j_call: TRBJ1-1
cdr3_aa: CATRDTEAFF
cdr3_nt: TGTGCCACCAGGGACACTGAAGCTTTCTTT

d_call: TRBD2
cdr3_length: 15
v_call: TRBV7-2
clone_size: .
j_call: TRBJ2-5
cdr3_aa: CASTGLAGGPGTQYF
cdr3_nt: TGTGCCAGCACAGGACTAGCGGGAGGGCCGGGGACCCAGTACTTC

d_call: TRBD1
cdr3_length: 15
v_call: TRBV15
clone_size: .
j_call: TRBJ1-6
cdr3_aa: CATSGRTGNNSPLHF
cdr3_nt: TGTGCCACCAGCGGAAGGACAGGGAATAATTCACCCCTCCACTTT

d_call: .
cdr3_length: 14
v_call: TRBV6-5
clone_size: .
j_call: TRBJ1-6
cdr3_aa: CASRRNVGDSPLHF
cdr3_nt: TGTGCCAGCAGAAGGAACGTAGGGGATTCACCCCTCCACTTT

d_call: TRBD1
cdr3_length: 14
v_call: TRBV5-1
clone_size: .
j_call: TRBJ2-1
cdr3_aa: CASSSPGQPNEQFF
cdr3_nt: TGCGCCAGCAGCTCCCCGGGACAGCCCAATGAGCAGTTCTTC

d_call: TRBD1
cdr3_length: 15
v_call: TRBV30
clone_size: .
j_call: TRBJ1-1
cdr3_aa: CAWSAGGTVNTEAFF
cdr3_nt: TGTGCCTGGAGTGCAGGGGGGACCGTGAACACTGAAGCTTTCTTT

d_call: TRBD1
cdr3_length: 14
v_call: TRBV6-4
clone_size: .
j_call: TRBJ2-5
cdr3_aa: CASREQGARETQYF
cdr3_nt: TGTGCCAGCAGGGAACAGGGGGCTCGGGAGACCCAGTACTTC

d_call: .
cdr3_length: 18
v_call: TRBV7-8
clone_size: few
j_call: TRBJ2-5
cdr3_aa: CASSLGTARGIRVETQYF
cdr3_nt: TGTGCCAGCAGCTTAGGGACAGCGAGGGGAATCAGGGTGGAGACCCAGTACTTC

d_call: TRBD2
cdr3_length: 16
v_call: TRBV25-1
clone_size: .
j_call: TRBJ2-7
cdr3_aa: CASSEDSTSSGYEQYF
cdr3_nt: TGTGCCAGCAGTGAAGACTCAACGTCTAGCGGTTACGAGCAGTACTTC

d_call: .
cdr3_length: 14
v_call: TRBV11-2
clone_size: .
j_call: TRBJ2-1
cdr3_aa: CASSVGTVYNEQFF
cdr3_nt: TGTGCCAGCAGCGTGGGTACAGTCTACAATGAGCAGTTCTTC

d_call: TRBD2
cdr3_length: 16
v_call: TRBV18
clone_size: .
j_call: TRBJ2-3
cdr3_aa: CASSPISAGAGDTQYF
cdr3_nt: TGTGCCAGCTCACCAATATCGGCGGGAGCGGGAGATACGCAGTATTTT

d_call: TRBD1
cdr3_length: 13
v_call: TRBV4-3
clone_size: .
j_call: TRBJ1-2
cdr3_aa: CASSHGQGYGYTF
cdr3_nt: TGCGCCAGCAGCCACGGACAGGGCTATGGCTACACCTTC

d_call: .
cdr3_length: 14
v_call: TRBV6-9
clone_size: .
j_call: TRBJ1-1
cdr3_aa: CASLSGTSNTEAFF
cdr3_nt: TGTGCCAGCCTGAGTGGGACATCGAACACTGAAGCTTTCTTT

d_call: .
cdr3_length: 14
v_call: TRBV5-4
clone_size: .
j_call: TRBJ1-5
cdr3_aa: CASSLTGSNQPQHF
cdr3_nt: TGTGCCAGCAGCTTGACAGGTAGCAATCAGCCCCAGCATTTT

d_call: .
cdr3_length: 14
v_call: TRBV4-1
clone_size: .
j_call: TRBJ2-3
cdr3_aa: CASSQEVRGDTQYF
cdr3_nt: TGCGCCAGCAGCCAAGAGGTTCGCGGAGATACGCAGTATTTT

d_call: .
cdr3_length: 15
v_call: TRBV6-1
clone_size: .
j_call: TRBJ1-1
cdr3_aa: CASSLSTWGNTEAFF
cdr3_nt: TGTGCCAGCAGTCTCTCTACCTGGGGGAACACTGAAGCTTTCTTT

d_call: .
cdr3_length: 15
v_call: TRBV6-4
clone_size: .
j_call: TRBJ2-3
cdr3_aa: CASSDSGHPTDTQYF
cdr3_nt: TGTGCCAGCAGTGATTCGGGACACCCCACAGATACGCAGTATTTT

d_call: .
cdr3_length: 14
v_call: TRBV27
clone_size: .
j_call: TRBJ2-1
cdr3_aa: CASSLARVRNEQFF
cdr3_nt: TGTGCCAGCAGTTTAGCCAGGGTCAGAAATGAGCAGTTCTTC

d_call: TRBD2
cdr3_length: 15
v_call: TRBV6-5
clone_size: few
j_call: TRBJ2-7
cdr3_aa: CASSGTSGFTYEQYF
cdr3_nt: TGTGCCAGCAGTGGGACTAGCGGGTTTACCTACGAGCAGTACTTC

d_call: TRBD1
cdr3_length: 16
v_call: TRBV5-8
clone_size: .
j_call: TRBJ1-2
cdr3_aa: CASSLRLGTGSYGYTF
cdr3_nt: TGTGCCAGCAGCCTGAGGCTCGGGACAGGGTCGTATGGCTACACCTTC

d_call: .
cdr3_length: 15
v_call: TRBV14
clone_size: .
j_call: TRBJ2-1
cdr3_aa: CASSQGRAGYNEQFF
cdr3_nt: TGTGCCAGCAGCCAAGGGAGGGCGGGCTACAATGAGCAGTTCTTC

d_call: TRBD1
cdr3_length: 17
v_call: TRBV7-2
clone_size: .
j_call: TRBJ2-6
cdr3_aa: CASSFIPTGAGANVLTF
cdr3_nt: TGTGCCAGCAGCTTCATACCGACAGGGGCTGGGGCCAACGTCCTGACTTTC

d_call: .
cdr3_length: 17
v_call: TRBV12-1
clone_size: .
j_call: TRBJ1-1
cdr3_aa: CASSPVPGQGPNTEAFF
cdr3_nt: TGTGCCAGCAGCCCAGTCCCGGGACAGGGACCGAACACTGAAGCTTTCTTT

d_call: TRBD1
cdr3_length: 16
v_call: TRBV4-1
clone_size: .
j_call: TRBJ2-7
cdr3_aa: CASSQSQGQGSYEQYF
cdr3_nt: TGCGCCAGCAGCCAATCTCAAGGACAGGGGTCCTACGAGCAGTACTTC

d_call: .
cdr3_length: 16
v_call: TRBV28
clone_size: .
j_call: TRBJ1-3
cdr3_aa: CASSPGILSSGNTIYF
cdr3_nt: TGTGCCAGCAGCCCCGGCATCTTGAGCTCTGGAAACACCATATATTTT

d_call: .
cdr3_length: 13
v_call: TRBV11-2
clone_size: .
j_call: TRBJ1-6
cdr3_aa: CASSLERDSPLHF
cdr3_nt: TGTGCCAGCAGCTTAGAGAGGGATTCACCCCTCCACTTT

d_call: .
cdr3_length: 13
v_call: TRBV11-1
clone_size: .
j_call: TRBJ1-1
cdr3_aa: CASSFILGTEAFF
cdr3_nt: TGTGCCAGCAGCTTCATCTTAGGGACTGAAGCTTTCTTT

d_call: .
cdr3_length: 13
v_call: TRBV10-1
clone_size: once
j_call: TRBJ2-1
cdr3_aa: CASSLNRDNEQFF
cdr3_nt: TGCGCCAGCAGCCTGAACAGGGACAATGAGCAGTTCTTC

d_call: TRBD1
cdr3_length: 19
v_call: TRBV28
clone_size: .
j_call: TRBJ2-4
cdr3_aa: CASSFKGGQGSLAKNIQYF
cdr3_nt: TGTGCCAGCAGTTTTAAGGGGGGACAGGGGTCCCTAGCCAAAAACATTCAGTACTTC